The TCR beta chain described here comes from a study of cytomegalovirus exposure and HLA in healthy donors. Study in general: Across 300 to 400 genotyped donors, around 80% landed in the Caucasian-associated ancestry cluster.

Study results and caveats: In an earlier analysis, productive rearrangement rates for most beta V segments clustered near 87% or 30%. Later analysis identified over 15,000 TCR beta sequences associated with HLA alleles, using a false discovery rate threshold of 0.05.

Use of 60 Vbeta and 13 Jbeta primers characterized the PCR. Generated by immunoSEQ multiplex PCR, the TCRdb table keeps only in-frame clones and is missing some. Among some 110,000 clones listed, approximately 70% were seen once. The donors (healthy individuals) were bone marrow donors. The V gene lost 4 bases and the J gene lost 1 base, with 8 bases spanning the gap. The CDR3 has 14 residues. Germline CDR1 GTSNPN, CDR2 SVGIG (reference sequence). Comment on this clone: The antigen is undetermined.

This chain connects TRBV30 to TRBJ2-6; D ambiguous. The sequencing sample was made of PBMCs. This TCR came from a young man in good health and CMV-seronegative. CDR3 nucleotides: TGTGCCTGGAAAAGCTCATCTGGGGCCAACGTCCTGACTTTC. Protein: CAWKSSSGANVLTF. Full variable domain (missing parts from reference TRBV30 and TRBJ2-6): SQTIHQWPATLVQPVGSPLSLECTVEGTSNPNLYWYRQAAGRGLQLLFYSVGIGQISSEVPQNLSASRPQDRQFILSSKKLLLSDSGFYLCAWKSSSGANVLTFGAGSRLTVL.